These 2 T cell receptor beta chains share one sample of origin, sequenced in a study of shared clonotypes between healthy human individuals. Here immunoSEQ multiplex PCR was the method, and the copy in TCRdb shows in-frame clones only, minus some. The profile shows about 1.5 million clones, approximately 98% of them singletons. Sequenced input: naive CD4+ T cells sorted from blood. Subset of the sample: CD45RA+ positively selected. The receptors originated from a man aged 25 to 45 in good health.

V is TRBV5-1 and J is TRBJ2-2, with D unclear. The germline V gene encodes CDR1 SGHRS and CDR2 YFSETQ. The germline V and J ends were trimmed by 0 bases and 7 bases, with 13 bases remaining between them. The CDR3 spans 15 residues. The CDR3 loop reads CASSLGVWNDGELFF. In DNA, the CDR3 is TGCGCCAGCAGCTTGGGAGTGTGGAATGACGGGGAGCTGTTTTTT.

The J gene is TRBJ1-1, the V gene TRBV12-5; D is perhaps TRBD1 (5 bases). Germline CDR1 is LGHNT and CDR2 is FRNRAP. Trimming shortened V by 6 bases and J by 7 bases, and 9 bases separated the two germline ends. This CDR3 contains 11 residues. CDR3 nucleotide sequence: TGTGCTAGTGGGGTGACAGATGAAGCTTTCTTT. Translating it yields CASGVTDEAFF. Full variable domain (rest looked up from reference TRBV12-5 and TRBJ1-1): DARVTQTPRHKVTEMGQEVTMRCQPILGHNTVFWYRQTMMQGLELLAYFRNRAPLDDSGMPKDRFSAEMPDATLATLKIQPSEPRDSAVYFCASGVTDEAFFGQGTRLTVV.